What follows are 21 T cell receptor beta chains derived from one specimen sequenced in a study of OX40 agonist ivuxolimab in advanced cancers. The assay was immunoSEQ multiplex PCR, and TCRdb's table has in-frame clones only and misses some. The repertoire holds 90,000 to 150,000 clones, around 89% seen once, with around 0.55% in the top ten. The sequencing here drew on CD4+ or CD8+ T cells sorted from blood, taken in a trial of the OX40 agonist ivuxolimab. The receptors derive from an adult with an advanced solid tumor such as melanoma, head and neck, liver or kidney cancer.

The gene calls are TRBV28 and TRBJ1-2, with 8 nucleotides matching TRBD1. Germline assignment: CDR1 MDHEN and CDR2 SYDVKM. After removal of 8 bases from V and 8 bases from J, the junction contained 10 bases not matched to a gene. The CDR3 consists of 13 residues. The CDR3 reads CASQTGQGDGYTF. The CDR3 coding sequence is TGTGCCAGCCAAACCGGACAGGGAGACGGCTACACCTTC.

V gene TRBV19 combines with J gene TRBJ2-1, with a weak D call TRBD1 (7 bases). V was cut by 6 bases and J by 7 bases, with 22 bases left in between. CDR1 LNHDA and CDR2 SQIVND come from the germline V gene (reference sequence). The CDR3 has 16 residues. CDR3 coding DNA: TGTGCCAGTAGCCTAACAGGAGGGGGCCGGGGAAATGAGCAGTTCTTC. This translates into CASSLTGGGRGNEQFF.

Here the CDR3 DNA reads TGTGCCAGTAGTAGGGGCGACATTAACTATGGCTACACCTTC. Amino acid sequence: CASSRGDINYGYTF. The V gene is TRBV19, the J gene TRBJ1-2; weak D call: TRBD1 (5 bases). This CDR3 is 14 amino acids long. The germline V gene has CDR1 LNHDA and CDR2 SQIVND (reference sequence). The V and J ends lost 4 bases and 1 base respectively, with 10 bases between them.

This sequence joins TRBV30 and TRBJ2-7; TRBD2 agrees at 9 bases. Germline V gene data show CDR1 as GTSNPN and CDR2 as SVGIG (reference sequence). CDR3 length equals 15 residues. Trimming cost V 4 bases and J 7 bases; bases outside gene matches: 14. The CDR3 nucleotides read TGTGCCTGGATGGGTGGAGCGGGGGGTGCGGGGGAGCAGTACTTC. Amino acid sequence: CAWMGGAGGAGEQYF.

V usage is TRBV4-3 and J usage is TRBJ1-2; perhaps TRBD1 as D (5 bases). CDR3 length: 13 amino acids. Germline lookup yields CDR1 LGHNA and CDR2 YSLEER. The germline V and J ends were trimmed by 4 bases and 7 bases, with 13 bases remaining between them. CDR3 residues: CASSLRGATGYTF. CDR3 in DNA: TGCGCCAGCAGCCTCCGGGGCGCAACTGGCTACACCTTC.

J is TRBJ1-5 and V is TRBV5-8; D unclear. V was shortened by 5 bases and J by 3 bases, with 15 bases between the two germline ends. The CDR3 totals 15 residues. The germline V gene encodes CDR1 SGHTS and CDR2 YDEGEE. The CDR3 protein is CASRLVWGVNQPQHF. DNA for the CDR3: TGTGCCAGCAGACTGGTATGGGGAGTCAATCAGCCCCAGCATTTT.

This sequence joins TRBV6-6 and TRBJ1-4; 7 nucleotides match TRBD1. The CDR3 runs to 14 residues. CDR1 is MNHNY and CDR2 is SVGAGI in the germline V gene (reference sequence). The V segment lost 10 bases and the J segment 7 bases; nucleotides outside the gene matches: 12. The CDR3 DNA reads TGTGCCACTTCTAGGGGGCTGGAGGGTGAAAAACTGTTTTTT. This gives the protein CATSRGLEGEKLFF.

This sequence joins TRBV7-2 and TRBJ2-7, with D maybe TRBD1 (6 bases). Germline lookup yields CDR1 SGHTA and CDR2 FQGNSA. Between the trimmed V and J ends, which lost 1 base and 3 bases, there was a span of 10 bases. The CDR3 has 14 residues. The CDR3 here is CASSLGRGIYEQYF. CDR3 coding DNA: TGTGCCAGCAGCTTAGGTAGGGGGATCTACGAGCAGTACTTC.

This chain uses TRBV5-6 with TRBJ1-4; 7 nucleotides agree with TRBD1. The CDR3 consists of 14 residues. Germline V gives CDR1 SGHDT, CDR2 YYEEEE. Trimming removed 4 bases from V and 5 bases from J; junction bases left unmatched: 5. The CDR3 region has the DNA TGTGCCAGCAGCCAACAGGGGTTGAATGAAAAACTGTTTTTT. Protein sequence: CASSQQGLNEKLFF.

The table lists this clone with a count of one. The rearrangement uses TRBV2 and TRBJ2-1, with D unclear. Germline loops: CDR1 SNHLY, CDR2 FYNNEI. Trimming took 3 bases from V and 6 from J, leaving 6 bases between them. This CDR3 region has 12 residues. This CDR3 is CASSELSNEQFF. Here the CDR3 DNA reads TGTGCCAGCAGTGAGCTGTCCAATGAGCAGTTCTTC.

The chain has TRBV30 and TRBJ1-2; D is unclear. The CDR3 runs to 17 residues. Trimming took off 1 base at V and 1 base at J, with 19 bases between the two ends. Germline assignment: CDR1 GTSNPN and CDR2 SVGIG (reference sequence). In nucleotides, the CDR3 is TGTGCCTGGAGTGGGACGCCCTACTTGAGCCATAACTATGGCTACACCTTC. Translation: CAWSGTPYLSHNYGYTF.

The rearrangement links TRBV5-1 to TRBJ2-3; TRBD1 or TRBD2 may be the D gene (6 bases each). Germline loops: CDR1 SGHRS, CDR2 YFSETQ. There are 16 residues in the CDR3. Trimming cost V 2 bases and J 0 bases, with 13 bases left between them. CDR3 sequence: CASSLTGGSSTDTQYF. CDR3 bases: TGCGCCAGCAGCTTAACCGGGGGCTCTAGCACAGATACGCAGTATTTT.

The chain combines TRBV27 with TRBJ1-4; TRBD1 matches at 9 bases. The length of the CDR3 is 16 residues. V dropped 7 bases and J dropped 7; count of bases not matched to a gene: 13. Germline V gene lookup returns CDR1 MNHEY and CDR2 SMNVEV (reference sequence). The CDR3 is CASTRDSGTGSEKLFF. In DNA form, the CDR3 reads TGTGCCAGCACTCGTGATTCGGGGACAGGGAGTGAAAAACTGTTTTTT.

J is TRBJ1-4 and V is TRBV29-1; D unclear. This CDR3 region has 11 residues. Germline V lookup: CDR1 SQVTM, CDR2 ANQGSEA. V lost 2 bases, J lost 6 bases, and 4 bases lay in between. CDR3 sequence (DNA): TGCAGCGTTGAATCGGATGAAAAACTGTTTTTT. Its translation: CSVESDEKLFF.

J is TRBJ2-5 and V is TRBV18; 7 bases are shared with TRBD1. Germline CDR1 reads KGHSH; CDR2 reads LQKENI. This CDR3 contains 17 residues. J gave up 2 bases and V 6 bases, and 15 bases lay outside the gene matches. The CDR3 coding sequence is TGTGCCAGCTCGATCCCAAGGATACAGGGGCCGCAAGAGACCCAGTACTTC. Its protein product is CASSIPRIQGPQETQYF.

The genes are TRBV28 and TRBJ1-5; tentative D call: TRBD1 (5 bases). Germline CDR1 reads MDHEN; CDR2 reads SYDVKM. This CDR3 contains 15 residues. Trimming left V 3 bases short and J 9 bases short, with 18 bases between. The CDR3, as DNA: TGTGCCAGCAGTTTGGATGCGGGGCCCTATCGGCCCCAGCATTTT. Translated, it gives CASSLDAGPYRPQHF.

The chain uses TRBV19 and TRBJ1-2, with 8 bases fitting TRBD1. Per the germline V gene, CDR1 is LNHDA and CDR2 is SQIVND (reference sequence). With 11 bases clipped from V and 4 bases from J, the junction kept 9 bases outside the gene matches. The CDR3 loop spans 13 amino acids. For the CDR3, the DNA is TGTGCCGCCTGGGACAGGTACAGCTATGGCTACACCTTC. Amino acids: CAAWDRYSYGYTF.

V gene TRBV19 combines with J gene TRBJ1-5; D is unclear. Looked up from germline, CDR1 is LNHDA and CDR2 is SQIVND (reference sequence). With 8 bases removed from V and 2 bases from J, the gap between germline ends came to 16 bases. There are 15 residues in the CDR3. CDR3 region: CASLVKGPGNQPQHF. CDR3 sequence (DNA): TGTGCCAGTCTGGTGAAGGGCCCTGGCAATCAGCCCCAGCATTTT. The full variable domain, in which reference TRBV19 and TRBJ1-5 provide the parts outside the CDR3, is DGGITQSPKYLFRKEGQNVTLSCEQNLNHDAMYWYRQDPGQGLRLIYYSQIVNDFQKGDIAEGYSVSREKKESFPLTVTSAQKNPTAFYLCASLVKGPGNQPQHFGDGTRLSIL.

The chain is built from TRBV14 and TRBJ1-4; a possible D gene is TRBD1 (6 bases). CDR3 size: 16 residues. Germline V gives CDR1 SGHDN, CDR2 FVKESK. The V end lost 1 base, the J end lost 8 bases, and 17 bases lay between the germline ends. Here the CDR3 DNA reads TGTGCCAGCAGCCAAGTACAGGGTCTGAGGTGGGAAAAACTGTTTTTT. It is translated as CASSQVQGLRWEKLFF.

This clone was seen once. This chain joins TRBV4-3 and TRBJ1-6; a weak D match, TRBD1 (6 bases). The CDR3 runs 16 residues. With 1 base removed from V and 7 bases from J, the gap between germline ends came to 14 bases. CDR1 LGHNA and CDR2 YSLEER come from the germline V gene. The DNA of the CDR3 is TGCGCCAGCAGCCAAGGGGGGCGGGGAGTGAATTCACCCCTCCACTTT. Its translation is CASSQGGRGVNSPLHF.

The genes are TRBV28 and TRBJ1-1; 9 bases align to TRBD1. The V and J ends lost 5 bases and 4 bases, in that order; junction bases with no gene match: 5. The CDR3 spans 14 residues. CDR1 and CDR2 from the germline V gene are MDHEN and SYDVKM. The CDR3 DNA reads as TGTGCCAGCAGTAGTGGACAGGGGATCACTGAAGCTTTCTTT. It translates to CASSSGQGITEAFF.